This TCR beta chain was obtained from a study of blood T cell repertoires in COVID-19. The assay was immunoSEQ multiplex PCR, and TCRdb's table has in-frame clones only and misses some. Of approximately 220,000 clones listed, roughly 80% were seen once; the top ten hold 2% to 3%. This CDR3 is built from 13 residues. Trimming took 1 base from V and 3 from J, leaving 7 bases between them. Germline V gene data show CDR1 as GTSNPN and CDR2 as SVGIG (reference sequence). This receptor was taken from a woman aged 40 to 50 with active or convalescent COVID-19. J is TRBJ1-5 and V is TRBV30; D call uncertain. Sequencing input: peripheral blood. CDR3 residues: CAWSAADNQPQHF. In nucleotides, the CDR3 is TGTGCCTGGAGTGCTGCGGACAATCAGCCCCAGCATTTT.